This TCR beta chain was captured by sequencing in a study of T cell responses to AZD1222 COVID-19 vaccine. The CDR3 spans 17 residues. Some clones are missing from TCRdb's copy, which holds only in-frame ones; the method was immunoSEQ multiplex PCR. The sample carries approximately 140,000 clones, roughly 92% recorded once. The receptor's source is an adult who received the AZD1222 COVID-19 vaccine. Sequenced material: peripheral blood, taken 28 days after the second AZD1222 dose. J is TRBJ2-7 and V is TRBV21-1; the table's D call of TRBD1 was not tested on the DNA. TRBV21-1 counts as a pseudogene. The CDR3 here is CASTKSWGGRTAYEQYF. DNA of the CDR3: TGTGCCAGCACCAAGAGCTGGGGCGGCAGAACCGCCTACGAGCAGTACTTC.